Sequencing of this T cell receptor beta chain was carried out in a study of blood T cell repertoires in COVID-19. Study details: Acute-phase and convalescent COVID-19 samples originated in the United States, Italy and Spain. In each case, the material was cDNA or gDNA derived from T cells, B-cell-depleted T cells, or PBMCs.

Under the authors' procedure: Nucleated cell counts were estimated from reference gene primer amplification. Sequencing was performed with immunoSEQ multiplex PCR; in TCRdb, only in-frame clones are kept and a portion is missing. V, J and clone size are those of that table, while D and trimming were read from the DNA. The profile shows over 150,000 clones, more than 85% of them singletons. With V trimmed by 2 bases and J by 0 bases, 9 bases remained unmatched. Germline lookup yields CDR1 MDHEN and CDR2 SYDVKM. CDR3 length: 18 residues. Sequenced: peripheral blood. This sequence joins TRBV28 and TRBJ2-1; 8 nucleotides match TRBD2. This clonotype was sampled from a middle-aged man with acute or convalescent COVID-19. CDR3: CASSLRAVAGSSYNEQFF. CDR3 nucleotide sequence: TGTGCCAGCAGTTTAAGGGCTGTAGCGGGGAGCTCCTACAATGAGCAGTTCTTC.